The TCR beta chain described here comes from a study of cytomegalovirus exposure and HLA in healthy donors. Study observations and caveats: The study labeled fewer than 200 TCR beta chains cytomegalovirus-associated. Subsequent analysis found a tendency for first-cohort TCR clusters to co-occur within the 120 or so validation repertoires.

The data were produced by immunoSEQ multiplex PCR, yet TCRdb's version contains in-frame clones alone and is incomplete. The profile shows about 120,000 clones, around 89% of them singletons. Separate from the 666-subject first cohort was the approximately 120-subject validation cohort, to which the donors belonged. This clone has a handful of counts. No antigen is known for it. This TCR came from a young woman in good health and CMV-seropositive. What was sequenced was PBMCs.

DNA of the CDR3: TGCGCCAGCAGCCCTCCTACAGGGGGCAGTTATTCACCCCTCCACTTT. Its translation is CASSPPTGGSYSPLHF. V and J are TRBV4-1 and TRBJ1-6, with 9 bases fitting TRBD1. CDR1 is MGHRA, CDR2 YSYEKL, per germline. This CDR3 has 16 amino acids. Losses at the gene ends were 4 bases for V and 8 bases for J; bases not matched to a gene: 9.